This TCR beta chain was recorded in a study of blood T cell repertoires in COVID-19. Study context: Some COVID-19 samples were acute and others convalescent; all came from the United States, Italy and Spain. Sources were T cells, B-cell-depleted T cells, or PBMCs; the material itself was cDNA or gDNA.

Original methodology: Reference gene primer amplification gave estimated nucleated cell counts. The assay was immunoSEQ multiplex PCR, and TCRdb's table has in-frame clones only and misses some. V, J and clone size are taken as reported in that table, and D and trimming were inferred from the DNA itself. Among about 140,000 clones listed, 84% were seen once. Germline CDR1 SGHNT, CDR2 YYREEE (reference sequence). The CDR3 loop spans 14 amino acids. V lost 7 bases to trimming and J lost 6 bases, with 17 bases between them. This clone was seen just once. This clonotype was obtained from a human donor in a cohort sampled during active COVID-19. The sequencing sample was made of peripheral blood. The V gene is TRBV5-4, the J gene TRBJ2-1; the D is unclear. Here the CDR3 reads CASGTIQPRNEQFF. In DNA, the CDR3 is TGTGCCAGCGGAACTATTCAACCTCGCAATGAGCAGTTCTTC.